The 18 T cell receptor beta chains below come from one sample, sequenced in a study of siplizumab effects on memory and regulatory T cells (dated by TCRdb to the late 2010s). Libraries came from the immunoSEQ multiplex PCR assay. The table comes from immuneACCESS by way of TCRdb, which keeps in-frame sequences with V and J called. Part of the clones is missing from these tables; in studies checked, under half for an unresolved V gene and the rest for unknown reasons. The sample profile shows about 15,000 clones; over 40% of them were found once. The leading ten clones occupy about 8.3% of the sample. These receptors' targets are unknown. Cells in the mixed lymphocyte reaction were cultured together at 37 degrees C for under seven days. The sample was CFSE-low (dividing) CD4+ T cells sorted from an allogeneic mixed lymphocyte reaction. The receptor set was obtained from a human donor in good health; the cells came from an allogeneic mixed lymphocyte reaction. Some clones in this sample may be carry-over from other donors' samples.

A single count supports this clone. The rearrangement uses TRBV28 and TRBJ1-1; 9 bases align to TRBD1. Trimming at V came to 4 bases and at J to 7 bases, leaving 13 bases not matched to a gene. The length of the CDR3 is 16 residues. Germline lookup yields CDR1 MDHEN and CDR2 SYDVKM. DNA of the CDR3: TGTGCCAGCAGTTCAATCCCGGGACAGGGACTCATTGAAGCTTTCTTT. Translation: CASSSIPGQGLIEAFF.

By share, this clone ranks as medium-sized. The chain is built from TRBV9 and TRBJ2-5; 13 bases are a match to TRBD2. The V gene end was trimmed by 4 bases and the J gene end by 5 bases; junction bases not matched to a gene: 8. CDR1 SGDLS and CDR2 YYNGEE come from the germline V gene. This CDR3 comprises 16 residues. This CDR3 is CASSPRTSGRLETQYF. CDR3 nucleotides: TGTGCCAGCAGCCCAAGGACTAGCGGGAGATTGGAGACCCAGTACTTC.

This clone was picked up a small number of times. This sequence joins TRBV19 and TRBJ1-5, with D unresolved. Per germline, CDR1 LNHDA and CDR2 SQIVND (reference sequence). V lost 4 bases to trimming and J lost 2 bases, with 9 bases between them. The CDR3 has 14 residues. The CDR3 reads CASSSSEGNQPQHF. The CDR3 region has the DNA TGTGCCAGTAGTAGCAGTGAGGGCAATCAGCCCCAGCATTTT.

V is TRBV6-5 and J is TRBJ2-4; D is unresolved. With 3 bases removed from V and 1 base from J, the gap between germline ends came to 7 bases. Germline V gene lookup returns CDR1 MNHEY and CDR2 SVGAGI. This CDR3 region has 14 residues. The CDR3 DNA reads as TGTGCCAGCAGTTATGTCGGGGCCAAAAACATTCAGTACTTC. The encoded protein is CASSYVGAKNIQYF.

The genes are TRBV7-6 and TRBJ2-3, with D perhaps being TRBD1 or TRBD2 (5 bases each). In germline, CDR1 is SGHVS, CDR2 FNYEAQ. The V end lost 1 base, the J end lost 8 bases, and 10 bases lay between the germline ends. The CDR3 spans 13 residues. CDR3 coding DNA: TGTGCCAGCAGCTTAGAGCTTGGGGGTACGCAGTATTTT. It translates to CASSLELGGTQYF. The variable domain in full, completed from reference TRBV7-6 and TRBJ2-3, reads GAGVSQSPRYKVTKRGQDVALRCDPISGHVSLYWYRQALGQGPEFLTYFNYEAQQDKSGLPNDRFSAERPEGSISTLTIQRTEQRDSAMYRCASSLELGGTQYFGPGTRLTVL.

V gene TRBV6-6 combines with J gene TRBJ1-1; D call uncertain. This CDR3 is built from 13 residues. Germline CDR1 MNHNY, CDR2 SVGAGI (reference sequence). Trimming pared 6 bases from V and 0 bases from J, leaving 8 bases between. For the CDR3, the DNA is TGTGCCAGCAGCCTCGGATTGAACACTGAAGCTTTCTTT. Residues: CASSLGLNTEAFF.

By frequency in the sample, this clone is medium-sized (0.01 to 0.1%). The chain couples TRBV19 to TRBJ2-1; 8 nucleotides match TRBD1. With V trimmed by 5 bases and J by 4 bases, 10 bases remained unmatched. The CDR3 is made up of 16 amino acids. Germline assignment: CDR1 LNHDA and CDR2 SQIVND (reference sequence). The CDR3 DNA reads as TGTGCCAGTAGTTTTGGGCACAGGGGGACTTACAATGAGCAGTTCTTC. This sequence encodes CASSFGHRGTYNEQFF.

This clone was seen a few times. The chain uses TRBV19 and TRBJ2-1; D is perhaps TRBD2 (6 bases). There are 16 residues in the CDR3. V lost 1 base to trimming and J lost 6 bases, with 16 bases between them. Germline V gene lookup returns CDR1 LNHDA and CDR2 SQIVND (reference sequence). The CDR3 protein is CASSIGLVSLVNEQFF. In DNA form, the CDR3 reads TGTGCCAGTAGTATAGGACTAGTTTCGCTTGTCAATGAGCAGTTCTTC.

This clone has a handful of counts. The rearrangement joins TRBV10-2 to TRBJ2-3; the D gene is possibly TRBD2 (6 bases). Germline CDR1 and CDR2: WSHSY and SAAADI. V gave up 7 bases and J gave up 10 bases, with 24 bases separating them. The CDR3 is 15 residues long. The CDR3 is CASNGAGITSPAQYF. The CDR3, as DNA: TGCGCCAGCAATGGGGCGGGGATAACTAGTCCCGCGCAGTATTTT.

The rearrangement uses TRBV9 and TRBJ2-6; D is unclear. Germline V CDR1 and CDR2: SGDLS, YYNGEE. Trimming took off 3 bases at V and 0 bases at J, with 1 base between the two ends. This CDR3 region has 13 residues. The CDR3 DNA reads as TGTGCCAGCAGCGCCTCTGGGGCCAACGTCCTGACTTTC. This translates into CASSASGANVLTF.

This clone is termed medium-sized (0.01 to 0.1%). The chain joins TRBV2 to TRBJ2-7, with 7 nucleotides matching TRBD2. After removal of 11 bases from V and 3 bases from J, the junction contained 10 bases not matched to a gene. CDR3 length: 13 amino acids. The germline CDR1 and CDR2 sequences are SNHLY and FYNNEI. CDR3 amino acids: CAHTGEGLYEQYF. CDR3 DNA sequence: TGTGCCCACACCGGGGAGGGTCTCTACGAGCAGTACTTC. Based on the CDR3 plus reference TRBV2 and TRBJ2-7, the full variable domain is EPEVTQTPSHQVTQMGQEVILRCVPISNHLYFYWYRQILGQKVEFLVSFYNNEISEKSEIFDDQFSVERPDGSNFTLKIRSTKLEDSAMYFCAHTGEGLYEQYFGPGTRLTVT.

V is TRBV9 and J is TRBJ2-7, with a possible D match to TRBD2 (6 bases). The germline V gene has CDR1 SGDLS and CDR2 YYNGEE. The CDR3 runs 13 residues. The V and J ends lost 4 bases and 6 bases respectively, with 14 bases between them. CDR3 coding DNA: TGTGCCAGCAGCTGGGGGACTGATGGCGAGCAGTACTTC. It translates to CASSWGTDGEQYF.

The V gene is TRBV18, the J gene TRBJ2-1, with 10 nucleotides matching TRBD2. The V gene's germline CDR1 is KGHSH and CDR2 LQKENI. The CDR3 covers 12 residues. V shed 4 bases, J shed 10 bases, and the junction held 1 base outside the gene matches. CDR3 amino acids: CASSRTSGEQFF. The CDR3 region has the DNA TGTGCCAGCTCACGGACTAGCGGCGAGCAGTTCTTC.

This clone was counted a few times. The chain joins TRBV28 to TRBJ2-7; a weak D match, TRBD1 (6 bases). This CDR3 has 15 amino acids. Per the germline V gene, CDR1 is MDHEN and CDR2 is SYDVKM. V was trimmed by 5 bases and J by 4 bases, leaving 18 bases between them. Here the CDR3 reads CASSPPGHRMYEQYF. The CDR3 DNA sequence: TGTGCCAGCAGTCCCCCGGGACATCGCATGTACGAGCAGTACTTC.

The sample holds a few counts of this clone. Other DNA sequences in this specimen translate into the identical CDR3. The chain carries TRBV9 and TRBJ1-1, with no clear D. The V end lost 0 bases, the J end lost 3 bases, and 9 bases lay between the germline ends. Germline CDR1 reads SGDLS; CDR2 reads YYNGEE. The CDR3 spans 14 residues. The CDR3 region is CASSVARADTEAFF. In nucleotides, the CDR3 is TGTGCCAGCAGCGTAGCGCGGGCGGACACTGAAGCTTTCTTT.

The chain carries TRBV6-1 and TRBJ2-5; D tentatively reads TRBD1 or TRBD2 (5 bases each). CDR1 is MNHNS, CDR2 SASEGT, per germline. This CDR3 region has 17 residues. The V gene lost 2 bases and the J gene lost 9 bases, with 25 bases spanning the gap. CDR3 coding DNA: TGTGCCAGCAGTGAATTTGGCAGGGCAGCCCGAGGGTTCCCCCAGTACTTC. Protein product: CASSEFGRAARGFPQYF.

V and J are TRBV5-6 and TRBJ1-1; D gene unclear. The CDR3 is made up of 15 amino acids. V dropped 0 bases and J dropped 1 base, with 10 bases sitting between them. Germline V gene data show CDR1 as SGHDT and CDR2 as YYEEEE. The CDR3 sequence is CASSLVSIKNTEAFF. CDR3 bases: TGTGCCAGCAGCTTGGTTTCCATCAAGAACACTGAAGCTTTCTTT. Together with reference TRBV5-6 and TRBJ1-1, the CDR3 gives the full variable domain: DAGVTQSPTHLIKTRGQQVTLRCSPKSGHDTVSWYQQALGQGPQFIFQYYEEEERQRGNFPDRFSGHQFPNYSSELNVNALLLGDSALYLCASSLVSIKNTEAFFGQGTRLTVV.

The genes are TRBV5-4 and TRBJ2-2, with D uncertain. V lost 0 bases and J lost 4, with 10 bases in between. This CDR3 is built from 15 residues. CDR1 SGHNT and CDR2 YYREEE come from the germline V gene (reference sequence). In DNA, the CDR3 is TGTGCCAGCAGCTTGGAGCTGGGTTCCACCGGGGAGCTGTTTTTT. This sequence encodes CASSLELGSTGELFF. Full variable domain (remainder filled in from reference TRBV5-4 and TRBJ2-2): ETGVTQSPTHLIKTRGQQVTLRCSSQSGHNTVSWYQQALGQGPQFIFQYYREEENGRGNFPPRFSGLQFPNYSSELNVNALELDDSALYLCASSLELGSTGELFFGEGSRLTVL.